These 20 T cell receptor beta chains were all obtained from the same sample, sequenced in a study of tumor-infiltrating lymphocytes in oesophageal squamous cell carcinoma. TCRdb re-derived calls from the PCR reads in MiXCR, one entry per CDR3 protein. This table has 20,000 or so distinct CDR3 sequences, roughly 40% appearing once. Sequencing was done on a sample of esophageal tumor tissue. The receptors stem from a male donor with esophageal squamous cell carcinoma.

This clonotype has ten or more counts. The rearrangement joins TRBV7-9 to TRBJ2-5; D remains ambiguous. CDR3 size: 13 residues. Germline loops: CDR1 SEHNR, CDR2 FQNEAQ (reference sequence). The V gene lost 1 base and the J gene lost 2 bases, with 5 bases spanning the gap. The CDR3 here is CASSLGVQETQYF. The CDR3 DNA is TGTGCCAGCAGCTTAGGGGTGCAAGAGACCCAGTACTTC.

This clonotype was recorded at least ten times. The chain couples TRBV10-1 to TRBJ1-1, with 10 bases identical to TRBD1. V dropped 0 bases and J dropped 4; count of bases not matched to a gene: 11. Germline V CDR1 and CDR2: WNHNN, SYGVQD (reference sequence). The CDR3 contains 18 residues. This CDR3 is CASSESTIPGQGLTEAFF. The CDR3 DNA is TGCGCCAGCAGTGAGTCGACAATTCCGGGACAGGGGCTCACTGAAGCTTTCTTT.

This clonotype showed up many times. V gene TRBV12-3 or TRBV12-4 combines with J gene TRBJ1-1; D not resolved. CDR3 size: 13 residues. Trimming cost V 1 base and J 3 bases, with 6 bases left between them. The CDR3 sequence is CASSLERDTEAFF. The CDR3 nucleotides are TGTGCCAGCAGTTTAGAACGGGACACTGAAGCTTTCTTT.

By its share, this clonotype is medium-sized (0.01 to 0.1%). The chain has TRBV7-9 and TRBJ2-6; D is possibly TRBD2 (8 bases). This CDR3 region has 17 residues. Germline V gives CDR1 SEHNR, CDR2 FQNEAQ (reference sequence). Trimming removed 5 bases at V and 3 bases at J, with 17 bases between. The CDR3 DNA follows: TGTGCCAGCAGCCGACAGGGACTAGGGCTTGGGGCCAACGTCCTGACTTTC. This sequence encodes CASSRQGLGLGANVLTF. Full variable domain (missing parts from reference TRBV7-9 and TRBJ2-6): DTGVSQNPRHKITKRGQNVTFRCDPISEHNRLYWYRQTLGQGPEFLTYFQNEAQLEKSRLLSDRFSAERPKGSFSTLEIQRTEQGDSAMYLCASSRQGLGLGANVLTFGAGSRLTVL.

The genes are TRBV7-9 and TRBJ2-5, with D tentatively TRBD1 (6 bases). V lost 5 bases, J lost 11 bases, and 30 bases lay in between. Germline CDR1 reads SEHNR; CDR2 reads FQNEAQ (reference sequence). The CDR3 contains 17 residues. CDR3 DNA sequence: TGTGCCAGCAGCCCCAAGTTGGGGTCAGGGGCCTACAATGAGCAGTACTTC. Translation gives CASSPKLGSGAYNEQYF.

In its sample, this clonotype ranks as medium-sized. The chain joins TRBV28 to TRBJ2-5, with 7 nucleotides matching TRBD1. This CDR3 has 15 residues. CDR1 and CDR2 from the germline V gene are MDHEN and SYDVKM. J lost 2 bases, V lost 3 bases, and 6 bases had no gene match. The CDR3 nucleotides read TGTGCCAGCAGTTTCCGGGACAGAACTCAAGAGACCCAGTACTTC. Translating it yields CASSFRDRTQETQYF.

The V call is TRBV20-1, the J call TRBJ2-2; 8 positions match TRBD2. The V gene end was trimmed by 3 bases and the J gene end by 2 bases; junction bases not matched to a gene: 5. CDR3 length: 15 residues. Germline-derived CDR1 and CDR2 are DFQATT and SNEGSKA (reference sequence). This CDR3 reads CSARAGGPNTGELFF. The CDR3 bases are TGCAGTGCTAGGGCGGGGGGCCCTAACACCGGGGAGCTGTTTTTT.

V usage is TRBV12-3 or TRBV12-4 and J usage is TRBJ1-5; maybe TRBD1 (6 bases). The germline V and J ends were trimmed by 8 bases and 4 bases, with 12 bases remaining between them. The CDR3 sequence is 13 residues long. The CDR3 protein is CASLEGVNQPQHF. The CDR3 nucleotides are TGTGCCAGCCTTGAGGGGGTTAATCAGCCCCAGCATTTT.

A word on this clonotype: This is likely a read error, given that the CDR3 carries no conserved phenylalanine or tryptophan at its end. No DNA is shown, since the ends of the CDR3 on it are uncertain; the CDR3 is the one TCRdb lists. This chain links TRBV12-3 or TRBV12-4 with TRBJ2-5; the table's D call TRBD1 went unverified against the DNA. The CDR3 contains 16 residues when both ends are counted. CDR3 in amino acids: CASSRTGAGYGYTFGS.

In its sample, this clonotype was seen many times. The rearrangement joins TRBV10-3 to TRBJ2-1; D not certain. With 4 bases removed from V and 9 bases from J, the gap between germline ends came to 7 bases. Per the germline V gene, CDR1 is ENHRY and CDR2 is SYGVKD. The CDR3 runs 11 residues. DNA for the CDR3: TGTGCCATCAGTGCAGCCACTGAGCAGTTCTTC. Translating it yields CAISAATEQFF.

This rearrangement joins TRBV19 to TRBJ1-5; D is undetermined. In germline, CDR1 is LNHDA, CDR2 SQIVND (reference sequence). With 3 bases removed from V and 4 bases from J, the gap between germline ends came to 7 bases. This CDR3 is built from 13 residues. CDR3 bases: TGTGCCAGTAGTATCCAGGATAATCAGCCCCAGCATTTT. Translated, it gives CASSIQDNQPQHF.

This clonotype was seen more than once but under ten times. Here the CDR3 DNA reads TGTGCCAGCAGCCTGTTAGGGGCTAGCACAGATACGCAGTATTTT. Amino acids: CASSLLGASTDTQYF. This chain links TRBV7-2 with TRBJ2-3; possibly TRBD1 for D (5 bases). CDR3 length: 15 amino acids. Trimming took 5 bases from V and 0 from J, leaving 12 bases between them. Per the germline V gene, CDR1 is SGHTA and CDR2 is FQGNSA.

By proportion, this clonotype is medium-sized. The CDR3 nucleotides are TGTGCCAGCAGCGCCCCTCGGGGTGGCCATGAGCAGTACTTC. This sequence encodes CASSAPRGGHEQYF. The chain couples TRBV7-9 to TRBJ2-7; TRBD2 might be the D (5 bases). Germline-derived CDR1 and CDR2 are SEHNR and FQNEAQ (reference sequence). V shed 5 bases and J shed 7 bases, with 18 bases lying between them. The CDR3 spans 14 residues.

This clonotype was detected only a few times. This sequence may be a read error, since a much larger clone differs from it by one base. The V call is TRBV10-1, the J call TRBJ2-7; TRBD2 matches 14 bases. This CDR3 region has 16 residues. J gave up 7 bases and V 3 bases, and 8 bases lay outside the gene matches. From germline, CDR1 is WNHNN and CDR2 SYGVQD (reference sequence). In DNA, the CDR3 is TGCGCCAGCAGTGATGGCGGACTAGCGGGAGGCAATGAGCAGTACTTC. Its translation is CASSDGGLAGGNEQYF.

This clonotype was counted only a few times. The chain couples TRBV7-3 to TRBJ2-5, with TRBD2 matching over 12 bases. There are 15 residues in the CDR3. The V gene's germline CDR1 is SGHTA and CDR2 FQGTGA. The V gene end was trimmed by 5 bases and the J gene end by 5 bases; junction bases not matched to a gene: 6. The CDR3 loop reads CASSPSGRAGETQYF. The CDR3 DNA follows: TGTGCCAGCAGCCCTAGCGGGAGGGCCGGGGAGACCCAGTACTTC.

This sequence joins TRBV11-3 and TRBJ2-1; D ambiguous. The end of the DNA fits TRBJ2-7 better, so the J call may be wrong. Germline V gene data show CDR1 as SGHNT and CDR2 as YENEEA. CDR3 length: 12 residues. The CDR3 DNA sequence: TGTGCCAGCCACTCCCGAGACTACGAGCAGTACTTC. Protein: CASHSRDYEQYF.

About this clonotype: A read error is likely, as this CDR3 ends without the conserved phenylalanine or tryptophan. Because the CDR3's place on the DNA is in doubt, the DNA is left out and the CDR3 is given as listed by TCRdb. The chain combines TRBV6-5 with TRBJ1-1; TRBD1 reflects the table's D call only, with no check against the DNA. With termini counted, the CDR3 has 13 amino acids. Per the germline V gene, CDR1 is MNHEY and CDR2 is SVGAGI. The chain's CDR3 is CASTHRVRSILAQ.

CDR3 DNA sequence: TGTGCCAGCAGTTCGTCCGGGACAGGGAACCAAGAGACCCAGTACTTC. It yields the protein CASSSSGTGNQETQYF. The chain uses TRBV12-3 or TRBV12-4 and TRBJ2-5, with TRBD1 matching over 9 bases. The CDR3 sequence is 16 residues long. The V gene end was trimmed by 4 bases and the J gene end by 0 bases; junction bases not matched to a gene: 6.

As concerns this clonotype: Just one base apart from a much larger clone, this may be a read error. The chain couples TRBV10-2 to TRBJ1-5, with 9 bases lining up with TRBD1. In germline, CDR1 is WSHSY, CDR2 SAAADI. The CDR3 loop spans 13 amino acids. In DNA, the CDR3 is TGCGCCAGCAGTACAGGGGGCGATCAGCCCCAGAATTTT. Translating gives CASSTGGDQPQNF.

Notes on this clonotype: A single base separates this from a much larger clone, so it may be a read error. J is TRBJ2-1 and V is TRBV12-5; 10 nucleotides agree with TRBD1. CDR1 is LGHNT and CDR2 is FRNRAP in the germline V gene. This CDR3 region has 17 residues. The CDR3 loop is CASGLMFGTGVAGELYF. The CDR3 DNA follows: TGTGCTAGTGGTCTGATGTTTGGGACAGGGGTTGCCGGGGAGCTGTATTTT.